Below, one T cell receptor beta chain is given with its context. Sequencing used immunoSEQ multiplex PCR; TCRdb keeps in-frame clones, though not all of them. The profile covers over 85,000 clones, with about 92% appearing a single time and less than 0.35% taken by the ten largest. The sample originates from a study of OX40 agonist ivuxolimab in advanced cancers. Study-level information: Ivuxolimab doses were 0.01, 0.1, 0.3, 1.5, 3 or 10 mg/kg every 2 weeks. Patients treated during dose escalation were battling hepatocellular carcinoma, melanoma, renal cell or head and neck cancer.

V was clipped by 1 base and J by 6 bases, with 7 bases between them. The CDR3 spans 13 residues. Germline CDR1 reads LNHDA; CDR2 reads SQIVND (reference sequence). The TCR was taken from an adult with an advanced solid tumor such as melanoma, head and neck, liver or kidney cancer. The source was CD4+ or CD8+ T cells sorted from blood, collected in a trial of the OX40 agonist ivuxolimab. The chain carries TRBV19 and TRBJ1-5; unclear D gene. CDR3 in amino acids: CASSIGGVQPQHF. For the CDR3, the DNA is TGTGCCAGTAGTATAGGCGGGGTTCAGCCCCAGCATTTT.